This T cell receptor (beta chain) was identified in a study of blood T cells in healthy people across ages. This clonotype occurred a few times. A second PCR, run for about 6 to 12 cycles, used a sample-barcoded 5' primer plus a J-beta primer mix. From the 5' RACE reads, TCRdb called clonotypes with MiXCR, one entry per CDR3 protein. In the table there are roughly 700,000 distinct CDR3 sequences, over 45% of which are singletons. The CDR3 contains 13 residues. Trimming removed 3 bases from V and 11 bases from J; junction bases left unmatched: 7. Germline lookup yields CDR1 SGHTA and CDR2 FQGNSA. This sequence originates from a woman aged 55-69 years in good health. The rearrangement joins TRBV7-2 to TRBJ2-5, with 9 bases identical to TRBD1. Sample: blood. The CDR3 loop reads CASSFPGQGEQYF. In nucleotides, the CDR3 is TGTGCCAGCAGCTTCCCGGGACAGGGAGAGCAGTACTTC.